This T cell receptor beta chain derives from a study of T cell repertoires in cytomegalovirus infection. The wider study: Public signatures in TCR beta pointed to CMV infection and matching HLA type. Regarding the study as a whole: Ex vivo, HLA-C-restricted CMV-specific TCR beta clonotypes prevailed over the rest of the response. Based on cumulative public TCR beta family frequency, carriers of CMV plus the relevant HLA were identified.

A remark on this clonotype: Its target is unknown.

Looked up from germline, CDR1 is SGHDN and CDR2 is FVKESK. This CDR3 has 14 residues. Unmatched junction bases numbered 4, after V lost 2 bases and J lost 4 bases. Each CDR3 protein gets one entry after TCRdb re-called the reads with MiXCR. The sample carries roughly 150,000 distinct CDR3 sequences, approximately 17% recorded once. The rearrangement links TRBV14 to TRBJ1-2, with 7 bases fitting TRBD1. This sequence was found in a human donor in good health (CMV status not recorded). Some clones in this sample may be carry-over from other donors' samples. The sequencing sample was made of CD8+ T cells from PBMCs. The CDR3 sequence: CASSQYKGAYGYTF. The CDR3 coding sequence is TGTGCCAGCAGCCAATATAAGGGGGCCTATGGCTACACCTTC.